The 32 T cell receptor beta chains below come from one sample, sequenced in a study of T-cell reconstitution after alpha-beta-depleted transplantation in children (dated by TCRdb to 2016 to 2017). Taken with the paper, the label for treatment or condition translates to: allogeneic hematopoietic cell transplantation with graft depleted of TCRalphabeta T cells and CD19 B cells. Libraries were constructed by PCR. Sequencing took place on an Illumina HiSeq 2500. Molecular barcoding was employed in the preparation of TCR libraries, with unique molecular identifiers being used to normalize TCRbeta repertoire quantification. The raw public reads went through TCRdb reprocessing: fastp at Q25, MiXCR clone calling, in-frame beta chains kept. Identical CDR3 proteins give one entry, which carries the most common genes and DNA. The sample includes fewer than 750,000 distinct CDR3 sequences, with around 23% observed a single time. The top ten constitute roughly an eighth of the sample.

The source was PBMCs, mostly from graft donor cells, collected 360 days after TCRalphabeta/CD19-depleted stem cell transplant. These receptors came from a boy in the first two years of life who had a stem cell transplant for acute myeloid leukemia, so the T cells may come from the graft donor.

The rearrangement links TRBV7-9 to TRBJ1-1, with a weak D call TRBD1 (5 bases). The CDR3 covers 16 residues. The germline V and J ends were trimmed by 3 bases and 0 bases, with 14 bases remaining between them. Germline V gives CDR1 SEHNR, CDR2 FQNEAQ (reference sequence). The CDR3: CASSFGQGGMNTEAFF. The CDR3 bases are TGTGCCAGCAGCTTCGGGCAGGGCGGGATGAACACTGAAGCTTTCTTT. The full variable domain, completed using reference TRBV7-9 and TRBJ1-1, is DTGVSQNPRHKITKRGQNVTFRCDPISEHNRLYWYRQTLGQGPEFLTYFQNEAQLEKSRLLSDRFSAERPKGSFSTLEIQRTEQGDSAMYLCASSFGQGGMNTEAFFGQGTRLTVV.

In this sample, this clonotype turned up a few times. The chain uses TRBV6-1 and TRBJ2-7, with D tentatively TRBD1 or TRBD2 (6 bases each). The germline V and J ends were trimmed by 6 bases and 2 bases, with 17 bases remaining between them. This CDR3 contains 15 residues. Germline V gene sequence: CDR1 MNHNS, CDR2 SASEGT. CDR3 DNA: TGTGCCAGCAGCCCGGGAGCCGGACAGACCTACGAGCAGTACTTC. Translating it yields CASSPGAGQTYEQYF.

The V call is TRBV7-2, the J call TRBJ2-3; weak D call: TRBD1 (5 bases). The CDR3 loop spans 16 amino acids. CDR1 and CDR2 from the germline V gene are SGHTA and FQGNSA. The germline V and J ends were trimmed by 1 base and 2 bases, with 13 bases remaining between them. The CDR3 spells CASSLGGKLVTDTQYF. CDR3 nucleotide sequence: TGTGCCAGCAGCTTAGGGGGCAAGCTGGTCACAGATACGCAGTATTTT. Looking up the rest from reference TRBV7-2 and TRBJ2-3 gives the full variable domain: GAGVSQSPSNKVTEKGKDVELRCDPISGHTALYWYRQSLGQGLEFLIYFQGNSAPDKSGLPSDRFSAERTGGSVSTLTIQRTQQEDSAVYLCASSLGGKLVTDTQYFGPGTRLTVL.

The gene calls are TRBV20-1 and TRBJ2-3; TRBD1 is a possible D gene (6 bases). The germline V gene encodes CDR1 DFQATT and CDR2 SNEGSKA (reference sequence). V was clipped by 3 bases and J by 4 bases, with 14 bases between them. The CDR3 is made up of 14 amino acids. The CDR3 sequence: CSASGWGRSDTQYF. The CDR3 region has the DNA TGCAGTGCTAGTGGTTGGGGGCGGTCAGATACGCAGTATTTT.

This clonotype has ten or more counts. This sequence joins TRBV6-1 and TRBJ2-2; D remains ambiguous. The CDR3 totals 16 residues. Germline values: CDR1 MNHNS, CDR2 SASEGT. V was cut by 5 bases and J by 2 bases, with 15 bases left in between. The CDR3 DNA reads TGTGCCAGCAGTCCTAACGGAGTCCGTAACACCGGGGAGCTGTTTTTT. It codes for CASSPNGVRNTGELFF.

This clonotype was seen more than once but under ten times. The chain combines TRBV6-1 with TRBJ1-1, with D possibly TRBD1 on 5 matching bases. V dropped 6 bases and J dropped 7 bases, with 21 bases sitting between them. Germline assignment: CDR1 MNHNS and CDR2 SASEGT. CDR3 length equals 15 residues. CDR3 nucleotides: TGTGCCAGCAGACCCGATAGGGGCAAGAGGGTTGAAGCTTTCTTT. Residues: CASRPDRGKRVEAFF.

This clonotype was observed at least ten times. The chain combines TRBV5-1 with TRBJ2-6, with D perhaps assigned TRBD1 or TRBD2 (5 bases each). The CDR3 length is 15 residues. The germline CDR1 and CDR2 sequences are SGHRS and YFSETQ. V was shortened by 4 bases and J by 0 bases, with 8 bases between the two germline ends. In DNA form, the CDR3 reads TGCGCCAGCAGCCCGGGGCACTCTGGGGCCAACGTCCTGACTTTC. Protein: CASSPGHSGANVLTF.

The table lists this clonotype with many counts. V usage is TRBV21-1 and J usage is TRBJ2-2; the listed D gene, TRBD1, was not tested against the DNA. TRBV21-1 has pseudogene status. The CDR3 loop spans 20 amino acids. In DNA, the CDR3 is TGTGCCAGCAGCAAAGGAAAAGTTACCAGACAGGGGGCAGACACCGGGGAGCTGTTTTTT. Translation gives CASSKGKVTRQGADTGELFF.

There are a few counts of this clonotype. V and J are TRBV13 and TRBJ2-6; D gene unclear. V lost 5 bases, J lost 1 base, and 15 bases lay in between. The germline gives CDR1 PRHDT, CDR2 FYEKMQ (reference sequence). This CDR3 is 17 amino acids long. The CDR3 sequence: CASSLPPSLSGANVLTF. For the CDR3, the DNA is TGTGCCAGCAGCCTACCCCCCAGTTTATCTGGGGCCAACGTCCTGACTTTC.

This clonotype was detected only a few times. This sequence joins TRBV6-2 or TRBV6-3 and TRBJ1-5, with 8 bases matching TRBD1. Germline V gives CDR1 MNHEY, CDR2 SVGEGT. After removal of 2 bases from V and 4 bases from J, the junction contained 7 bases not matched to a gene. The CDR3 runs 16 residues. Here the CDR3 reads CASSYQDRGENQPQHF. CDR3 coding DNA: TGTGCCAGCAGTTACCAAGACAGGGGAGAGAATCAGCCCCAGCATTTT.

This clonotype has a count of ten or more. This rearrangement joins TRBV3-1 to TRBJ2-3; 9 bases align to TRBD2. The CDR3 totals 18 residues. Germline assignment: CDR1 LGHDT and CDR2 YNNKEL (reference sequence). Germline trimming cut 1 base from V and 6 bases from J; bases unmatched to any gene: 14. CDR3: CASSQGRDAGGTRDTQYF. CDR3 nucleotide sequence: TGTGCCAGCAGCCAAGGGCGGGACGCGGGGGGGACTCGGGATACGCAGTATTTT.

This clonotype was counted at least ten times. The chain is built from TRBV12-3 or TRBV12-4 and TRBJ1-1; D ambiguous. Trimming pared 4 bases from V and 0 bases from J, leaving 15 bases between. The CDR3 length is 16 residues. CDR3: CASSSSPPRVNTEAFF. The CDR3 DNA reads TGTGCCAGCAGTTCCTCCCCCCCGAGGGTGAACACTGAAGCTTTCTTT.

This clonotype has a count of ten or more. The chain links TRBV3-1 to TRBJ1-6; TRBD1 is a possible D gene (6 bases). The CDR3 consists of 16 residues. V lost 1 base, J lost 3 bases, and 10 bases lay in between. The V gene's germline CDR1 is LGHDT and CDR2 YNNKEL (reference sequence). The CDR3 sequence: CASSQVVDSYNSPLHF. The CDR3 DNA reads as TGTGCCAGCAGCCAAGTAGTGGACAGCTATAATTCACCCCTCCACTTT. Full variable domain (rest looked up from reference TRBV3-1 and TRBJ1-6): DTAVSQTPKYLVTQMGNDKSIKCEQNLGHDTMYWYKQDSKKFLKIMFSYNNKELIINETVPNRFSPKSPDKAHLNLHINSLELGDSAVYFCASSQVVDSYNSPLHFGNGTRLTVT.

This clonotype showed up many times. V usage is TRBV10-3 and J usage is TRBJ2-1; D is uncertain. Germline V gene lookup returns CDR1 ENHRY and CDR2 SYGVKD. There are 12 residues in the CDR3. Trimming took off 4 bases at V and 7 bases at J, with 8 bases between the two ends. CDR3 nucleotide sequence: TGTGCCATCAGTGTGCGTGAGAATGAGCAGTTCTTC. It codes for CAISVRENEQFF.

The genes are TRBV7-9 and TRBJ2-5, with D hard to call. Germline values: CDR1 SEHNR, CDR2 FQNEAQ (reference sequence). The CDR3 runs to 15 residues. The V end was cut by 5 bases, the J end by 5 bases, with 18 bases between. The CDR3 nucleotides read TGTGCCAGCAGCAGCCGGGCCCCGATGGCGGAGACCCAGTACTTC. It codes for CASSSRAPMAETQYF.

The genes are TRBV20-1 and TRBJ1-1; TRBD1 is a possible D gene (5 bases). Germline assignment: CDR1 DFQATT and CDR2 SNEGSKA (reference sequence). Trimming stripped 6 bases from V and 4 bases from J, with 18 bases between. There are 14 residues in the CDR3. The CDR3 loop reads CSAPGRGFGTEAFF. CDR3 DNA: TGCAGTGCCCCCGGTAGGGGTTTTGGCACTGAAGCTTTCTTT.

This clonotype was counted many times. This chain connects TRBV6-1 to TRBJ2-7; D is possibly TRBD1 (6 bases). The CDR3 sequence is 14 residues long. Per the germline V gene, CDR1 is MNHNS and CDR2 is SASEGT. The V end lost 6 bases, the J end lost 0 bases, and 12 bases lay between the germline ends. The CDR3 DNA reads TGTGCCAGCAGAGTAGGGGGAATCTCCTACGAGCAGTACTTC. Translation: CASRVGGISYEQYF.

The chain employs TRBV5-1 and TRBJ2-2; tentative D call: TRBD2 (5 bases). Trimming took off 4 bases at V and 1 base at J, with 11 bases between the two ends. Germline loops: CDR1 SGHRS, CDR2 YFSETQ. This CDR3 spans 15 amino acids. CDR3 sequence: CASSVPRENTGELFF. In nucleotides, the CDR3 is TGCGCCAGCAGCGTCCCCCGGGAGAACACCGGGGAGCTGTTTTTT.

V gene TRBV7-8 combines with J gene TRBJ1-5, with TRBD1 matching 8 bases. With V trimmed by 5 bases and J by 1 base, 7 bases remained unmatched. The CDR3 covers 16 residues. Germline V lookup: CDR1 SGHVS, CDR2 FQNEAQ. CDR3 amino acids: CASSPTDRGSNQPQHF. For the CDR3, the DNA is TGTGCCAGCAGCCCGACAGACAGGGGAAGCAATCAGCCCCAGCATTTT. Variable domain in full (rest from reference TRBV7-8 and TRBJ1-5): GAGVSQSPRYKVAKRGQDVALRCDPISGHVSLFWYQQALGQGPEFLTYFQNEAQLDKSGLPSDRFFAERPEGSVSTLKIQRTQQEDSAVYLCASSPTDRGSNQPQHFGDGTRLSIL.

The CDR3 nucleotides read TGTGCCAGCAGGCTGGACAGGGCTAATACTGAAGCTTTCTTT. Protein: CASRLDRANTEAFF. The genes are TRBV2 and TRBJ1-1; 8 positions agree with TRBD1. The V segment lost 6 bases and the J segment 5 bases; nucleotides outside the gene matches: 8. The CDR3 has 14 amino acids. CDR1 SNHLY and CDR2 FYNNEI come from the germline V gene.

The sample holds many counts of this clonotype. The chain links TRBV7-2 to TRBJ1-3, with unresolved D. Trimming left V 0 bases short and J 7 bases short, with 7 bases between. The CDR3 is made up of 13 amino acids. Germline assignment: CDR1 SGHTA and CDR2 FQGNSA. CDR3 DNA: TGTGCCAGCAGCTTAGCAGGGAGGAACACCATATATTTT. Residues: CASSLAGRNTIYF.

This clonotype has at least ten counts. This rearrangement joins TRBV4-3 to TRBJ2-7; possibly TRBD1 for D (6 bases). From germline, CDR1 is LGHNA and CDR2 YSLEER. CDR3 length: 13 residues. CDR3 residues: CARPSGGKNEQYF. CDR3 nucleotides: TGCGCAAGGCCCAGTGGGGGCAAGAACGAGCAGTACTTC.

This clonotype was recorded at least ten times. V is TRBV20-1 and J is TRBJ2-1, with D unclear. The germline V and J ends were trimmed by 5 bases and 8 bases, with 16 bases remaining between them. This CDR3 contains 13 residues. Germline V gene data show CDR1 as DFQATT and CDR2 as SNEGSKA (reference sequence). CDR3 sequence reads: CSADRSKLHEQFF. CDR3 DNA: TGCAGTGCTGATCGGTCGAAACTGCATGAGCAGTTCTTC.

This clonotype was counted a few times. The V call is TRBV29-1, the J call TRBJ2-2, with 12 bases that match TRBD2. Germline lookup yields CDR1 SQVTM and CDR2 ANQGSEA. CDR3 length: 17 amino acids. Germline trimming cut 1 base from V and 7 bases from J; bases unmatched to any gene: 10. CDR3 DNA: TGCAGCGTTGAAGTTGGTAGTCTAGCGGGGGGGCACGGGGAGCTGTTTTTT. Residues: CSVEVGSLAGGHGELFF.

This clonotype was detected many times. The V call is TRBV29-1, the J call TRBJ2-3; 13 positions match TRBD2. CDR3 size: 14 residues. Germline V gene sequence: CDR1 SQVTM, CDR2 ANQGSEA. V was pared by 6 bases and J by 8 bases, with 8 bases of the junction left unmatched. CDR3 nucleotide sequence: TGCAGCGTGGGACTAGCGGGGAGAGTGGGTACGCAGTATTTT. The encoded protein is CSVGLAGRVGTQYF.

A few counts support this clonotype. V gene TRBV5-6 combines with J gene TRBJ2-7; the D gene is possibly TRBD2 (5 bases). The V end was cut by 1 base, the J end by 5 bases, with 13 bases between. Germline CDR1 and CDR2: SGHDT and YYEEEE. The CDR3 loop spans 14 amino acids. This CDR3 reads CASSLRGYHNEQYV. Written as DNA, the CDR3 is TGTGCCAGCAGCTTGCGGGGATACCATAACGAGCAGTACGTC.

The V gene is TRBV6-5, the J gene TRBJ2-5; TRBD1 is a possible D gene (6 bases). The CDR3 spans 15 residues. V shed 2 bases and J shed 2 bases, with 12 bases lying between them. The germline gives CDR1 MNHEY, CDR2 SVGAGI. The CDR3 region is CASSYRRDKQETQYF. CDR3 bases: TGTGCCAGCAGTTACCGTCGGGACAAACAAGAGACCCAGTACTTC.

The chain employs TRBV4-2 and TRBJ2-5; D is perhaps TRBD1 (6 bases). Looked up from germline, CDR1 is LGHNA and CDR2 is YNFKEQ. This CDR3 has 14 amino acids. Trimming left V 2 bases short and J 4 bases short, with 11 bases between. The CDR3 sequence is CASSQNLQGETQYF. Here the CDR3 DNA reads TGTGCCAGCAGCCAAAACCTACAGGGAGAGACCCAGTACTTC.

This clonotype was seen repeatedly, ten times or more. J is TRBJ2-2 and V is TRBV25-1; D remains ambiguous. This CDR3 contains 11 residues. The germline V gene encodes CDR1 MGHDK and CDR2 SYGVNS. The V gene lost 5 bases and the J gene lost 7 bases, with 5 bases spanning the gap. The CDR3, as DNA: TGTGCCAGCAGTCAAGGCGGGGAGCTGTTTTTT. Residues: CASSQGGELFF.

The table lists this clonotype with many counts. The chain links TRBV6-5 to TRBJ2-1; 14 positions match TRBD2. Per the germline V gene, CDR1 is MNHEY and CDR2 is SVGAGI. J was trimmed by 5 bases and V by 5 bases; bases with no gene match: 8. This CDR3 has 17 amino acids. CDR3: CASSTTSGGEFDNEQFF. Here the CDR3 DNA reads TGTGCCAGCAGTACGACTAGCGGGGGGGAATTCGACAATGAGCAGTTCTTC.

The rearrangement joins TRBV28 to TRBJ2-7, with 8 bases identical to TRBD1. This CDR3 spans 14 amino acids. Germline V gene sequence: CDR1 MDHEN, CDR2 SYDVKM. Losses at the gene ends were 5 bases for V and 2 bases for J; bases not matched to a gene: 5. CDR3 sequence: CASSTGGVTYEQYV. For the CDR3, the DNA is TGTGCCAGCAGTACAGGGGGAGTCACCTACGAGCAGTACGTC.

At least ten counts were recorded for this clonotype. This chain uses TRBV4-1 with TRBJ1-1; 7 bases match TRBD1. This CDR3 comprises 14 residues. Germline V gene sequence: CDR1 MGHRA, CDR2 YSYEKL. V lost 2 bases and J lost 8; bases outside the gene matches: 8. The CDR3 DNA is TGCGCCAGCAGCCAACACACAGGGGTTGGGGAAGCTTTCTTT. Its translation: CASSQHTGVGEAFF.